This TCR beta chain emerged from a study of cytomegalovirus exposure and HLA in healthy donors. Findings and caveats of the study: The finding came from a later analysis; first-cohort TCR clusters tended to co-occur in the 90 to 150 validation repertoires.

CDR1 and CDR2 (germline): GTSNPN, SVGIG (reference sequence). This CDR3 comprises 12 residues. The data were produced by immunoSEQ multiplex PCR, yet TCRdb's version contains in-frame clones alone and is incomplete. Among 65,000 or so clones listed, about 91% were seen once. A note on this clone: The antigen is undetermined. An end of the junction does not agree with germline; a read error may underlie this.

What was sequenced was PBMCs. The sequence was collected from a woman younger than 35 in good health and CMV-seronegative. The chain joins TRBV30 to TRBJ2-3; possible D gene TRBD1, 6 bases. Here the CDR3 DNA reads TGTGCCTGGACCCAAGGGGGAGATAGGCAGTATTTT. Encoded protein: CAWTQGGDRQYF. The full variable domain, in which reference TRBV30 and TRBJ2-3 provide the parts outside the CDR3, is SQTIHQWPATLVQPVGSPLSLECTVEGTSNPNLYWYRQAAGRGLQLLFYSVGIGQISSEVPQNLSASRPQDRQFILSSKKLLLSDSGFYLCAWTQGGDRQYFGPGTRLTVL.